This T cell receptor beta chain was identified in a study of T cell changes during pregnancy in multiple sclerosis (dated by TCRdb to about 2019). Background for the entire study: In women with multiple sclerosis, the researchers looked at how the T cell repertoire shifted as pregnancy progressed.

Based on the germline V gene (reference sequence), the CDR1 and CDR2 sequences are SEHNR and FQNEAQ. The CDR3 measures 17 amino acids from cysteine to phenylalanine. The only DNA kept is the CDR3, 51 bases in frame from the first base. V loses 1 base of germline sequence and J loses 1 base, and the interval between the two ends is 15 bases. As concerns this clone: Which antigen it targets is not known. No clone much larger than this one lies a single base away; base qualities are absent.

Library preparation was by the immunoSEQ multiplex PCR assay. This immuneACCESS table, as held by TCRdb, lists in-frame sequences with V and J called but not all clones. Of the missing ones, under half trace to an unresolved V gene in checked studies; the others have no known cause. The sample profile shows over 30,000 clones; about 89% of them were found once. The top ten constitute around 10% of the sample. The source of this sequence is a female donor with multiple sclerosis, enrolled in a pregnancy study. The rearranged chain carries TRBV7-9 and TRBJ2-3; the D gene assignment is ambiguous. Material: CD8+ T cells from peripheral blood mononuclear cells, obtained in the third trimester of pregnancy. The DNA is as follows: TGTGCCAGCAGCTTAGTGGGTGGGTACGAGGGCACAGATACGCAGTATTTT. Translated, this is CASSLVGGYEGTDTQYF.